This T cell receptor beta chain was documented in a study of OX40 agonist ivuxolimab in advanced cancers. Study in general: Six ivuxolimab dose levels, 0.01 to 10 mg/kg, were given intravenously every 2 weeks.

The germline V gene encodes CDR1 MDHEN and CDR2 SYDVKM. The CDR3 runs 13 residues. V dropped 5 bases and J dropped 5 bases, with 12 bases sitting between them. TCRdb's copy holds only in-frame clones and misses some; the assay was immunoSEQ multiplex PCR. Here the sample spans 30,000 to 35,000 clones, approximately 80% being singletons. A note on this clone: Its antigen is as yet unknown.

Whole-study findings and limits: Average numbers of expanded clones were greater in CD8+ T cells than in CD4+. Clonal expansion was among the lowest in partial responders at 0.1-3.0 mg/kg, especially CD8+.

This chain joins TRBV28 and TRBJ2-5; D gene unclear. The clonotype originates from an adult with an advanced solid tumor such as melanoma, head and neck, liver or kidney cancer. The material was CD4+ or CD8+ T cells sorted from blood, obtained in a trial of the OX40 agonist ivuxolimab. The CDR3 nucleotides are TGTGCCAGCAGTGGTATTGCGAGGGAGACCCAGTACTTC. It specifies CASSGIARETQYF.